This T cell receptor beta chain was retrieved from a study of Graves' ophthalmopathy and Graves' hyperthyroidism. Fresh peripheral blood (10 ml) yielded the PBMCs. Beta-chain TCR CDR3 regions were amplified from RNA transcripts. The authors performed first-round RT-PCR with HTBI primers and then a second-round multiplex PCR. Each CDR3 protein gets one entry after TCRdb re-called the multiplex PCR reads with MiXCR. The sample yields 650,000 to 800,000 distinct CDR3 sequences, roughly two fifths seen once. V was trimmed by 3 bases and J by 3 bases, leaving 11 bases between them. This CDR3 region has 14 residues.

The chain links TRBV12-3 or TRBV12-4 to TRBJ1-1, with a tentative D call TRBD1 (6 bases). The TCR was taken from an adult man with Graves' ophthalmopathy. The sequencing input was peripheral blood. CDR3 in DNA: TGTGCCAGCAGTTTCGGGACACTCTACACTGAAGCTTTCTTT. Translation: CASSFGTLYTEAFF.